What follows are 10 T cell receptor beta chains derived from one specimen sequenced in a study of blood T cell repertoires in COVID-19. Here immunoSEQ multiplex PCR was the method, and the copy in TCRdb shows in-frame clones only, minus some. Here the sample spans around 100,000 clones, roughly four fifths being singletons. Sequencing was carried out using peripheral blood. Source of these receptors: a human donor in a cohort sampled during active COVID-19.

This clone was detected once. The V call is TRBV15, the J call TRBJ2-1; D is possibly TRBD2 (6 bases). V was cut by 3 bases and J by 1 base, with 16 bases left in between. This CDR3 is 17 amino acids long. The germline gives CDR1 LNHNV, CDR2 YYDKDF (reference sequence). The CDR3 here is CATSSDRGRESYNEQFF. CDR3 DNA: TGTGCCACCAGCAGTGACAGAGGACGGGAGTCCTACAATGAGCAGTTCTTC.

This chain uses TRBV28 with TRBJ2-5; TRBD2 matches at 13 bases. Germline CDR1 MDHEN, CDR2 SYDVKM. J gave up 2 bases and V 5 bases, and 5 bases lay outside the gene matches. The CDR3 totals 16 residues. CDR3 sequence (DNA): TGTGCCAGCAGTACCGGGACTAGCGGGATTCAAGAGACCCAGTACTTC. Its protein is CASSTGTSGIQETQYF.

This chain connects TRBV19 to TRBJ2-1; D is undetermined. The CDR3 has 15 amino acids. CDR1 and CDR2 (germline): LNHDA, SQIVND (reference sequence). Trimming removed 4 bases from V and 0 bases from J, with 10 bases in between. CDR3 in DNA: TGTGCCAGTAGTAGTTCGGGTAGCTCCTACAATGAGCAGTTCTTC. It encodes CASSSSGSSYNEQFF. The whole variable domain, filled in from reference TRBV19 and TRBJ2-1, reads DGGITQSPKYLFRKEGQNVTLSCEQNLNHDAMYWYRQDPGQGLRLIYYSQIVNDFQKGDIAEGYSVSREKKESFPLTVTSAQKNPTAFYLCASSSSGSSYNEQFFGPGTRLTVL.

This clone occurred a few times. Other DNA sequences in the same sample also yield this CDR3. V gene TRBV24-1 combines with J gene TRBJ2-1, with D maybe TRBD1 (6 bases). Deletions cut 3 bases from V and 4 bases from J, with 12 bases between. CDR1 and CDR2 (germline): KGHDR, SFDVKD. There are 15 residues in the CDR3. The CDR3 sequence: CATSDPRTAYNEQFF. CDR3 coding DNA: TGTGCCACCAGTGATCCCCGGACAGCATACAATGAGCAGTTCTTC.

The rearrangement uses TRBV5-1 and TRBJ2-7; 9 bases match TRBD2. CDR1 and CDR2 (germline): SGHRS, YFSETQ. After removal of 4 bases from V and 4 bases from J, the junction contained 15 bases not matched to a gene. The CDR3 covers 17 residues. The CDR3 protein is CASSAGLAGAQGYEQYF. CDR3 DNA sequence: TGCGCCAGCAGCGCCGGCTTAGCGGGAGCACAGGGATACGAGCAGTACTTC.

The V gene is TRBV18, the J gene TRBJ1-1; 7 positions match TRBD1. The length of the CDR3 is 15 residues. The germline CDR1 and CDR2 sequences are KGHSH and LQKENI. Germline trimming cut 3 bases from V and 0 bases from J; bases unmatched to any gene: 4. CDR3 protein: CASSPWDRLNTEAFF. The CDR3 bases are TGTGCCAGCTCACCCTGGGACAGATTGAACACTGAAGCTTTCTTT.

The genes are TRBV14 and TRBJ1-2; D not certain. V was cut by 0 bases and J by 1 base, with 3 bases left in between. Germline V gene lookup returns CDR1 SGHDN and CDR2 FVKESK. This CDR3 region has 13 residues. In DNA form, the CDR3 reads TGTGCCAGCAGCCAAGACCTTAACTATGGCTACACCTTC. Translation gives CASSQDLNYGYTF.

This clone was detected once. The chain recombines TRBV6-2 or TRBV6-3 with TRBJ1-1; D call uncertain. Trimming cost V 2 bases and J 0 bases, with 10 bases left between them. The germline gives CDR1 MNHEY, CDR2 SVGEGT. This CDR3 has 15 residues. CDR3 residues: CASSYDRFMNTEAFF. DNA for the CDR3: TGTGCCAGCAGTTACGATAGATTTATGAACACTGAAGCTTTCTTT.

The chain has TRBV19 and TRBJ2-7; TRBD1 might be the D (6 bases). CDR3 length: 12 amino acids. V lost 5 bases to trimming and J lost 5 bases, with 10 bases between them. The germline V gene has CDR1 LNHDA and CDR2 SQIVND (reference sequence). The CDR3 nucleotides are TGTGCCAGTAGTCAACAGGGAAACGAGCAGTACTTC. Translated: CASSQQGNEQYF.

This clone has a single count. V gene TRBV6-4 combines with J gene TRBJ1-6; no firm D call. Trimming removed 6 bases at V and 7 bases at J, with 16 bases between. This CDR3 contains 15 residues. Per germline, CDR1 MRHNA and CDR2 SNTAGT. CDR3 nucleotides: TGTGCCAGCAGAGCAAACCAGGAATCGAATTCACCCCTCCACTTT. Protein product: CASRANQESNSPLHF.